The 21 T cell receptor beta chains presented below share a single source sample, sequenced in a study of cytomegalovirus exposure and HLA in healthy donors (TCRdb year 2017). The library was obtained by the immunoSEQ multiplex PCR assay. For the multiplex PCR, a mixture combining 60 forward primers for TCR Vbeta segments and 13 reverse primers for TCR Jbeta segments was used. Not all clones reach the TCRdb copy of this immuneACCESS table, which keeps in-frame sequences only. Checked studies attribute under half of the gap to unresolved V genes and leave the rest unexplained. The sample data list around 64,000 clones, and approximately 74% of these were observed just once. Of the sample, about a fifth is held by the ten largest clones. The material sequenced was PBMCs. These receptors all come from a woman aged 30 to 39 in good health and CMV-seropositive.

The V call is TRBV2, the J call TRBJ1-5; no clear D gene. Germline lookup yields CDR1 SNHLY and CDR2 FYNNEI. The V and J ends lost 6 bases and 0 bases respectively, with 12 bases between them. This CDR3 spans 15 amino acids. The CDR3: CASRERGYSNQPQHF. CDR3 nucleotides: TGTGCCAGCAGGGAACGGGGATATAGCAATCAGCCCCAGCATTTT.

CDR3: CASSGTAASETQYF. Here the CDR3 DNA reads TGTGCCAGCAGCGGGACAGCTGCATCAGAGACCCAGTACTTC. The chain recombines TRBV9 with TRBJ2-5, with D possibly being TRBD1 (6 bases). Looked up from germline, CDR1 is SGDLS and CDR2 is YYNGEE. Trimming removed 3 bases at V and 4 bases at J, with 13 bases between. This CDR3 region has 14 residues.

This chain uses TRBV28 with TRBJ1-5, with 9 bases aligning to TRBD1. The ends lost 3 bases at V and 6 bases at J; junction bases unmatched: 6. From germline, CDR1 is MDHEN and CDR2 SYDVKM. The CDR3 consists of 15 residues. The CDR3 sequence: CASSLMTGGVQPQHF. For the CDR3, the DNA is TGTGCCAGCAGTTTGATGACAGGGGGAGTTCAGCCCCAGCATTTT.

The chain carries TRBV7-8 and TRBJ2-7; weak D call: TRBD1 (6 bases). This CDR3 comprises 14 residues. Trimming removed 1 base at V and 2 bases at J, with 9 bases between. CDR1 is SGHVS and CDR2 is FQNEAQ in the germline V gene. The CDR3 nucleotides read TGTGCCAGCAGCTTAGGCCGACAGGCCTACGAGCAGTACTTC. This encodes CASSLGRQAYEQYF.

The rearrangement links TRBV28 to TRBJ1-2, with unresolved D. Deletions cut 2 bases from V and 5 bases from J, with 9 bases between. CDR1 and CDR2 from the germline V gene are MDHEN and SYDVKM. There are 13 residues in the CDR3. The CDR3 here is CASSLERRYGYTF. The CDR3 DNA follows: TGTGCCAGCAGTTTAGAACGGAGGTATGGCTACACCTTC.

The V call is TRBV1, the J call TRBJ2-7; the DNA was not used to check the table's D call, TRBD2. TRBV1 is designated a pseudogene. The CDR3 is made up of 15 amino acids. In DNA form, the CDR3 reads TGCACCAGCAGCCAAGATGGTGGGAGGGGCTACGAGCAGTACTTC. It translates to CTSSQDGGRGYEQYF.

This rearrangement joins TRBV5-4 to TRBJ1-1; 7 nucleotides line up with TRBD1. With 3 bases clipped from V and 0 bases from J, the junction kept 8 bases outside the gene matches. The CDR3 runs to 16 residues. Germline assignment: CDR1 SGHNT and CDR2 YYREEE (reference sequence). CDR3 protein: CASSSIRDSMNTEAFF. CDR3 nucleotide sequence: TGTGCCAGCAGCTCAATTCGGGACAGCATGAACACTGAAGCTTTCTTT.

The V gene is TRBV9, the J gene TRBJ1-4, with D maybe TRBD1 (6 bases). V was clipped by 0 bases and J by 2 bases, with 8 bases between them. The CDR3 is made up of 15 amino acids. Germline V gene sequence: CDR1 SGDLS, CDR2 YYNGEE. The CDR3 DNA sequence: TGTGCCAGCAGCGTAGAAGGGGGTACTAATGAAAAACTGTTTTTT. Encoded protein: CASSVEGGTNEKLFF.

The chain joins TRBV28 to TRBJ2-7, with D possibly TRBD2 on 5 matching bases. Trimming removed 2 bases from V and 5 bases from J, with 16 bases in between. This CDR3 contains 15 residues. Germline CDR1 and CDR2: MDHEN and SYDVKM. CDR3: CASSLSGASSDEQYF. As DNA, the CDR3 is TGTGCCAGCAGTTTAAGCGGTGCCAGTAGTGACGAGCAGTACTTC. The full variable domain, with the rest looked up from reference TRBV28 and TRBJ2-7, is DVKVTQSSRYLVKRTGEKVFLECVQDMDHENMFWYRQDPGLGLRLIYFSYDVKMKEKGDIPEGYSVSREKKERFSLILESASTNQTSMYLCASSLSGASSDEQYFGPGTRLTVT.

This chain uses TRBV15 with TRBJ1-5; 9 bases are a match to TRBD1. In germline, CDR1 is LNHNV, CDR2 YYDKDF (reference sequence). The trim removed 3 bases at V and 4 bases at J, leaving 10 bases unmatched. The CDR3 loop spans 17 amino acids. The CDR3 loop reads CATSRDKQGASNQPQHF. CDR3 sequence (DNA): TGTGCCACCAGCAGGGATAAACAGGGGGCCAGTAATCAGCCCCAGCATTTT.

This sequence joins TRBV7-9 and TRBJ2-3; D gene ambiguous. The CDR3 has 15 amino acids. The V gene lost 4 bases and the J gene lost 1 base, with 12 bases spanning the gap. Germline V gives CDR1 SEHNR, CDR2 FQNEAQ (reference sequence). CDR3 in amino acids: CASSSMRQGTDTQYF. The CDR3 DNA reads TGTGCCAGCAGCTCTATGCGCCAGGGCACAGATACGCAGTATTTT.

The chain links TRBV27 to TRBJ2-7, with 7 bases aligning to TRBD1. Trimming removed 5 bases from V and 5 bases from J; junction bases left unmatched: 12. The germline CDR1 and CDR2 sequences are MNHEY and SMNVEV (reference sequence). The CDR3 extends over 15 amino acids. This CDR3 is CASSSFEGGKDEQYF. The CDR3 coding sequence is TGTGCCAGCAGTAGTTTTGAAGGGGGCAAGGACGAGCAGTACTTC.

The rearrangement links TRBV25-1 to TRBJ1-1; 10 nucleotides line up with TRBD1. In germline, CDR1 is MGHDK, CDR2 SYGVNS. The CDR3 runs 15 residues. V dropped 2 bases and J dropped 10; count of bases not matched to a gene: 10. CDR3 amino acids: CASSESGTGVVGAFF. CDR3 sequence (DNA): TGTGCCAGCAGTGAAAGTGGGACAGGGGTTGTCGGAGCTTTCTTT.

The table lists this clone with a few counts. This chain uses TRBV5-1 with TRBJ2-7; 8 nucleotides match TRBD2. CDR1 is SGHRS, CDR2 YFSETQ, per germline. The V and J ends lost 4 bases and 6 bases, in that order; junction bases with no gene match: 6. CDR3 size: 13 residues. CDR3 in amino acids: CASSPGGTTEQYF. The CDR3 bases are TGCGCCAGCAGCCCGGGAGGGACAACCGAGCAGTACTTC.

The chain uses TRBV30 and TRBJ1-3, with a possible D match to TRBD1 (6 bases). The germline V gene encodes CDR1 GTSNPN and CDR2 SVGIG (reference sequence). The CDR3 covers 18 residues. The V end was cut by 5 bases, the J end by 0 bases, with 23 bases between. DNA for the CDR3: TGTGCCTGGGGTCGTCCCTTATGGACAGTTAGCTCTGGAAACACCATATATTTT. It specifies CAWGRPLWTVSSGNTIYF.

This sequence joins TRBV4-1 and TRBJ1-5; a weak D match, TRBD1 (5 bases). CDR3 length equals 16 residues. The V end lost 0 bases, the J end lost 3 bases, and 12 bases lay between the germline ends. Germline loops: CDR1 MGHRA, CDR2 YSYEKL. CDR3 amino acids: CASSQDSPGLNQPQHF. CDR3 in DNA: TGCGCCAGCAGCCAAGACTCGCCAGGGCTCAATCAGCCCCAGCATTTT.

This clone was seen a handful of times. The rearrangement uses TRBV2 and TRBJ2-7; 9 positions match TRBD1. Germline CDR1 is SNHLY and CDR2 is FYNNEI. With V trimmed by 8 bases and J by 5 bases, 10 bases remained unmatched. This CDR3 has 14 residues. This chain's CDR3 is CASLPQGAKDEQYF. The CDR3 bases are TGTGCCAGCTTACCACAGGGGGCGAAGGACGAGCAGTACTTC.

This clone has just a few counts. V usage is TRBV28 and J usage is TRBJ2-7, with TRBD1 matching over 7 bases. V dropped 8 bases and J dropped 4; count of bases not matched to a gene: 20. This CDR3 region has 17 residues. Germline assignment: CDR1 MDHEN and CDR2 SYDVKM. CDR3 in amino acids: CASSTGWVTMVEYEQYF. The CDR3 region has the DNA TGTGCCAGCTCGACAGGGTGGGTGACCATGGTGGAATACGAGCAGTACTTC. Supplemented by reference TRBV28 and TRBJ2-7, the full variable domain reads DVKVTQSSRYLVKRTGEKVFLECVQDMDHENMFWYRQDPGLGLRLIYFSYDVKMKEKGDIPEGYSVSREKKERFSLILESASTNQTSMYLCASSTGWVTMVEYEQYFGPGTRLTVT.

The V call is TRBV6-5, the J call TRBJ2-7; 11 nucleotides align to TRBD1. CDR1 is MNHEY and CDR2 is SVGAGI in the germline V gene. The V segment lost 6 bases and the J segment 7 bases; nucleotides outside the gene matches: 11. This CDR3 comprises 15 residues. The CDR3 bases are TGTGCCAGCAGCATCTCGGGACAGGGGGTTGGGGAGCAGTACTTC. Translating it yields CASSISGQGVGEQYF.

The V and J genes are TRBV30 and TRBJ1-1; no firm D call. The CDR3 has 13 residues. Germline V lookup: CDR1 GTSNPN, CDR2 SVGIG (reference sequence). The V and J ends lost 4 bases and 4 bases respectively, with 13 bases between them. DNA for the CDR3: TGTGCCTGGAAACAAGCGGGTGGCACTGAAGCTTTCTTT. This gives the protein CAWKQAGGTEAFF.

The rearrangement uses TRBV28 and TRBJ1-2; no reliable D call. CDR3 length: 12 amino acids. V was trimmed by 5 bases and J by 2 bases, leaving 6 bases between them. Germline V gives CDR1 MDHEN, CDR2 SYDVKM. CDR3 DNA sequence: TGTGCCAGCAGTCTCGGGAACTATGGCTACACCTTC. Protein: CASSLGNYGYTF.